This passage covers 21 T cell receptor beta chains from one sample sequenced in a study of beta chain features in type 1 diabetes. Study-wide findings and caveats: There was a moderate but significant shortening of TCRB CDR3s in all four CD4+ subsets of Type 1 diabetes patients.

These receptors' targets are unknown. Isolated RNA was reverse transcribed in full, so expressed TCRB transcripts were sequenced. The method was immunoSEQ multiplex PCR; TCRdb's version includes in-frame clones alone and lacks a portion of them. The sample carries approximately 280,000 clones, roughly 15% recorded once. Sequencing used naive CD4+ T cells from blood. These receptors were collected from a man between 18 and 35 years old with type 1 diabetes.

This clone was counted a few times. The chain combines TRBV18 with TRBJ2-2; tentative D call: TRBD2 (5 bases). The CDR3 runs to 16 residues. V was shortened by 1 base and J by 2 bases, with 11 bases between the two germline ends. The V gene's germline CDR1 is KGHSH and CDR2 LQKENI. The CDR3 DNA reads TGTGCCAGCTCACCACAGGACTTCGTTAACACCGGGGAGCTGTTTTTT. Amino acid sequence: CASSPQDFVNTGELFF.

The chain links TRBV4-1 to TRBJ2-1; no clear D gene. Per the germline V gene, CDR1 is MGHRA and CDR2 is YSYEKL. CDR3 size: 15 residues. Trimming removed 1 base at V and 5 bases at J, with 12 bases between. This CDR3 is CASSQGRARNNEQFF. The CDR3 coding sequence is TGCGCCAGCAGCCAAGGAAGAGCTAGGAACAATGAGCAGTTCTTC.

This clone has just a few counts. This chain connects TRBV5-1 to TRBJ2-7, with D hard to call. Trimming stripped 4 bases from V and 8 bases from J, with 10 bases between. Per the germline V gene, CDR1 is SGHRS and CDR2 is YFSETQ. The CDR3 sequence is 11 residues long. In nucleotides, the CDR3 is TGCGCCAGCAGCCCAGGCATCAAGCAGTACTTC. Residues: CASSPGIKQYF.

The chain has TRBV5-4 and TRBJ2-2; 7 bases agree with TRBD2. From germline, CDR1 is SGHNT and CDR2 YYREEE (reference sequence). With 2 bases clipped from V and 4 bases from J, the junction kept 11 bases outside the gene matches. This CDR3 region has 17 residues. CDR3 nucleotide sequence: TGTGCCAGCAGCTTCCCCGGTCTGCGGGGGTCCACCGGGGAGCTGTTTTTT. Translating it yields CASSFPGLRGSTGELFF.

A few counts support this clone. The V gene is TRBV4-3, the J gene TRBJ2-5, with D unclear. Germline lookup yields CDR1 LGHNA and CDR2 YSLEER. The ends were cut back, 0 bases at V and 5 bases at J, with 10 bases in the middle. CDR3 length equals 14 residues. The CDR3 here is CASSQDPRSETQYF. CDR3 sequence (DNA): TGCGCCAGCAGCCAAGATCCGCGAAGTGAGACCCAGTACTTC.

This chain joins TRBV13 and TRBJ2-1, with 10 bases lining up with TRBD2. The CDR3 is 19 residues long. V lost 4 bases, J lost 9 bases, and 21 bases stayed unmatched. Germline-derived CDR1 and CDR2 are PRHDT and FYEKMQ (reference sequence). DNA of the CDR3: TGTGCCAGCAGCTCAGAGTTCCTCAAAGCGGGAGGGCCGATTATTGAGCAGTTCTTC. Translation gives CASSSEFLKAGGPIIEQFF.

The chain carries TRBV30 and TRBJ2-2; TRBD2 aligns across 8 bases. Germline CDR1 reads GTSNPN; CDR2 reads SVGIG (reference sequence). V shed 0 bases and J 2 bases; nucleotides not matched to a gene: 5. This CDR3 has 16 residues. As DNA, the CDR3 is TGTGCCTGGAGTGTACACGGGGGGGCTAACACCGGGGAGCTGTTTTTT. The encoded protein is CAWSVHGGANTGELFF.

This rearrangement joins TRBV18 to TRBJ1-6; D may be TRBD1 (6 bases). The CDR3 contains 17 residues. Germline-derived CDR1 and CDR2 are KGHSH and LQKENI. The V gene lost 3 bases and the J gene lost 5 bases, with 17 bases spanning the gap. This CDR3 is CASSPNARGSDNSPLHF. The CDR3 nucleotides read TGTGCCAGCTCACCCAATGCCAGGGGCAGTGATAATTCACCCCTCCACTTT.

The V call is TRBV30, the J call TRBJ2-6, with TRBD1 matching over 8 bases. Losses at the gene ends were 3 bases for V and 4 bases for J; bases not matched to a gene: 8. CDR3 length: 16 amino acids. Germline V gene lookup returns CDR1 GTSNPN and CDR2 SVGIG (reference sequence). Written as DNA, the CDR3 is TGTGCCTGGAGCCGGACAGGGTGGGCCGGGGCCAACGTCCTGACTTTC. As protein: CAWSRTGWAGANVLTF.

This clone has more than one count but fewer than ten. This chain joins TRBV7-8 and TRBJ2-3, with 8 nucleotides matching TRBD2. This CDR3 is 16 amino acids long. The V and J ends lost 4 bases and 3 bases, in that order; junction bases with no gene match: 9. Germline V gene sequence: CDR1 SGHVS, CDR2 FQNEAQ. The CDR3 nucleotides are TGTGCCAGCAGCTGGCCGTCAGCGGGGGCTACAGATACGCAGTATTTT. Translation: CASSWPSAGATDTQYF. The complete variable domain, with remaining parts taken from reference TRBV7-8 and TRBJ2-3, reads GAGVSQSPRYKVAKRGQDVALRCDPISGHVSLFWYQQALGQGPEFLTYFQNEAQLDKSGLPSDRFFAERPEGSVSTLKIQRTQQEDSAVYLCASSWPSAGATDTQYFGPGTRLTVL.

A few counts support this clone. The chain links TRBV9 to TRBJ2-2; TRBD1 matches at 9 bases. Germline V CDR1 and CDR2: SGDLS, YYNGEE. The CDR3 covers 14 residues. The V and J ends lost 8 bases and 4 bases, in that order; junction bases with no gene match: 6. CDR3 protein: CASNRGRGTGELFF. Written as DNA, the CDR3 is TGTGCCAGTAACAGGGGGCGCGGCACCGGGGAGCTGTTTTTT.

The sample holds a few counts of this clone. This rearrangement joins TRBV14 to TRBJ2-3; 9 positions match TRBD2. The length of the CDR3 is 15 residues. CDR1 is SGHDN, CDR2 FVKESK, per germline. V trimming: 4 bases; J trimming: 2 bases; junction bases outside the gene matches: 4. CDR3 nucleotide sequence: TGTGCCAGCAGCCCCCTAGCGGGGTACACAGATACGCAGTATTTT. Its protein product is CASSPLAGYTDTQYF. The full variable domain, completed using reference TRBV14 and TRBJ2-3, is EAGVTQFPSHSVIEKGQTVTLRCDPISGHDNLYWYRRVMGKEIKFLLHFVKESKQDESGMPNNRFLAERTGGTYSTLKVQPAELEDSGVYFCASSPLAGYTDTQYFGPGTRLTVL.

In this sample, this clone turned up a few times. The chain employs TRBV6-5 and TRBJ2-7; 8 positions match TRBD1. V lost 10 bases and J lost 2; bases outside the gene matches: 7. Germline CDR1 is MNHEY and CDR2 is SVGAGI. The CDR3 is 13 residues long. The CDR3 here is CATSQGATYEQYF. The CDR3 DNA sequence: TGTGCCACCTCCCAGGGGGCCACCTACGAGCAGTACTTC.

This clone was seen only a few times. This sequence joins TRBV11-2 and TRBJ1-4; tentative D call: TRBD1 (5 bases). Germline CDR1 SGHAT, CDR2 FQNNGV. CDR3 length equals 15 residues. The V gene lost 2 bases and the J gene lost 8 bases, with 15 bases spanning the gap. Here the CDR3 DNA reads TGTGCCAGCAGCTTACTTCGGGGGAGGGCGGAAAAACTGTTTTTT. It is translated as CASSLLRGRAEKLFF.

This chain uses TRBV5-1 with TRBJ1-1; 10 bases match TRBD1. The CDR3 is 13 amino acids. The V segment lost 4 bases and the J segment 3 bases; nucleotides outside the gene matches: 0. Germline CDR1 reads SGHRS; CDR2 reads YFSETQ. CDR3 protein: CASSGTGDTEAFF. As DNA, the CDR3 is TGCGCCAGCAGCGGGACAGGGGACACTGAAGCTTTCTTT.

The rearrangement uses TRBV18 and TRBJ2-1, with 11 bases fitting TRBD2. Germline V gene lookup returns CDR1 KGHSH and CDR2 LQKENI. The CDR3 runs 19 residues. Germline trimming cut 0 bases from V and 2 bases from J; bases unmatched to any gene: 9. The CDR3 reads CASSPPRLAGGGTYNEQFF. The CDR3 nucleotides read TGTGCCAGCTCACCACCACGTCTAGCGGGGGGTGGAACCTACAATGAGCAGTTCTTC.

The V gene is TRBV27, the J gene TRBJ2-7, with a tentative D call TRBD1 (5 bases). CDR1 MNHEY and CDR2 SMNVEV come from the germline V gene (reference sequence). The V end was cut by 5 bases, the J end by 0 bases, with 14 bases between. The CDR3 extends over 15 amino acids. CDR3 DNA: TGTGCCAGCAGTCGGACGGACACCAGCTCCTACGAGCAGTACTTC. This gives the protein CASSRTDTSSYEQYF.

The chain combines TRBV7-2 with TRBJ2-5; 8 nucleotides match TRBD2. Losses at the gene ends were 5 bases for V and 3 bases for J; bases not matched to a gene: 14. Germline CDR1 reads SGHTA; CDR2 reads FQGNSA. This CDR3 is 17 amino acids long. CDR3 nucleotides: TGTGCCAGCAGCCTCTCTTCCCGCCATAGCGGGGAAGAGACCCAGTACTTC. It encodes CASSLSSRHSGEETQYF.

The J gene is TRBJ1-2, the V gene TRBV2; no reliable D call. CDR3 size: 12 residues. Deletions cut 7 bases from V and 0 bases from J, with 6 bases between. The germline gives CDR1 SNHLY, CDR2 FYNNEI. The chain's CDR3 is CASTGSNYGYTF. Written as DNA, the CDR3 is TGTGCCAGCACGGGATCTAACTATGGCTACACCTTC.

This clone has just a few counts. The chain recombines TRBV28 with TRBJ1-5; 9 positions match TRBD1. Germline-derived CDR1 and CDR2 are MDHEN and SYDVKM. This CDR3 spans 15 amino acids. Trimming at V came to 8 bases and at J to 9 bases, leaving 14 bases not matched to a gene. DNA of the CDR3: TGTGCCAGCCGGACGGGGACAGGGTGGATGAGGCCCCAGCATTTT. It yields the protein CASRTGTGWMRPQHF. Drawing the rest from reference TRBV28 and TRBJ1-5, the complete variable domain is DVKVTQSSRYLVKRTGEKVFLECVQDMDHENMFWYRQDPGLGLRLIYFSYDVKMKEKGDIPEGYSVSREKKERFSLILESASTNQTSMYLCASRTGTGWMRPQHFGDGTRLSIL.

The rearrangement joins TRBV6-6 to TRBJ2-5, with 11 bases matching TRBD2. The junction had 0 bases not matched to a gene; V was cut back by 2 bases and J by 1 base. The germline V gene encodes CDR1 MNHNY and CDR2 SVGAGI (reference sequence). This CDR3 is 15 amino acids long. This CDR3 is CASSYTSGGQETQYF. The CDR3 DNA reads as TGTGCCAGCAGTTACACTAGCGGGGGCCAAGAGACCCAGTACTTC.